Sequencing of this T cell receptor beta chain was carried out in a study of T-cell memory formation after mild COVID-19. Researchers used 5'RACE with constant-segment primers to make TCR alpha and TCR beta cDNA libraries that carry sample barcodes and UMIs. A single record per CDR3 protein comes from TCRdb applying MiXCR to the 5' RACE reads. This sample carries 250,000 to 350,000 distinct CDR3 sequences, less than 20% of them seen once, and the ten largest clones take around 21%. The V and J ends lost 0 bases and 0 bases respectively, with 13 bases between them. Germline lookup yields CDR1 SGHAT and CDR2 FQNNGV. This CDR3 has 17 residues. In its sample, this clonotype was seen a few times. The antigen is undetermined. Study-wide findings and caveats: Memory from before infection featured some responding clones, which suggests cross-reactive memory joined. Specificity for SARS-CoV-2 was not confirmed among the second-wave clones peaking on day 37.

The sequencing input was PBMCs or a T cell subset sorted from them (not recorded which). The chain links TRBV11-2 to TRBJ2-3; D remains ambiguous. This receptor was taken from a man between 18 and 35 years old who had mild COVID-19 (a few samples of this study predate the infection). Cell type and time point are not known. CDR3: CASSLDPAVKSTDTQYF. The CDR3 DNA reads TGTGCCAGCAGCTTAGATCCCGCAGTTAAAAGCACAGATACGCAGTATTTT.